This T cell receptor beta chain was obtained from a study of technical replicates of blood from several donors. Sequenced by immunoSEQ multiplex PCR; TCRdb stores in-frame clones only, minus some. The table includes approximately 81,000 clones, more than 90% detected once. The sequence was collected from a human donor in good health. The sequencing input was T cells isolated from PBMCs.

CDR3 amino acids: CASSSLAGTYNEQFF. In DNA form, the CDR3 reads TGTGCCAGCAGCTCCCTAGCGGGTACCTACAATGAGCAGTTCTTC. The chain links TRBV11-3 to TRBJ2-1; TRBD2 matches 8 bases. The CDR3 length is 15 residues. Looked up from germline, CDR1 is SGHNT and CDR2 is YENEEA. V was clipped by 4 bases and J by 2 bases; unmatched bases: 4.